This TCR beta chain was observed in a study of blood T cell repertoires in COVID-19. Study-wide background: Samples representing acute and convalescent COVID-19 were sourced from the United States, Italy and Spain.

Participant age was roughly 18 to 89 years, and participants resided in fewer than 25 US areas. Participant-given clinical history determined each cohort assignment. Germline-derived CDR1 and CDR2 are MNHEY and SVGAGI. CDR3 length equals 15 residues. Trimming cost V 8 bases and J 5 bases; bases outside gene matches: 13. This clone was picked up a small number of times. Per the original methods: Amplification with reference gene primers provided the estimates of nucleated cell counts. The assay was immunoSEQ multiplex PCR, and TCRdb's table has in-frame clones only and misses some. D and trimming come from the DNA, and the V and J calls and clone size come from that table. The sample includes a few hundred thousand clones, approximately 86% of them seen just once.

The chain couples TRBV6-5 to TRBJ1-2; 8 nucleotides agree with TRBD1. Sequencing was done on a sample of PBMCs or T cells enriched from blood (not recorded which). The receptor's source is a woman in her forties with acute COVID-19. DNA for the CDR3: TGTGCCAGCGGATCAGGGGGCGGAGGGCGGTATGGCTACACCTTC. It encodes CASGSGGGGRYGYTF.